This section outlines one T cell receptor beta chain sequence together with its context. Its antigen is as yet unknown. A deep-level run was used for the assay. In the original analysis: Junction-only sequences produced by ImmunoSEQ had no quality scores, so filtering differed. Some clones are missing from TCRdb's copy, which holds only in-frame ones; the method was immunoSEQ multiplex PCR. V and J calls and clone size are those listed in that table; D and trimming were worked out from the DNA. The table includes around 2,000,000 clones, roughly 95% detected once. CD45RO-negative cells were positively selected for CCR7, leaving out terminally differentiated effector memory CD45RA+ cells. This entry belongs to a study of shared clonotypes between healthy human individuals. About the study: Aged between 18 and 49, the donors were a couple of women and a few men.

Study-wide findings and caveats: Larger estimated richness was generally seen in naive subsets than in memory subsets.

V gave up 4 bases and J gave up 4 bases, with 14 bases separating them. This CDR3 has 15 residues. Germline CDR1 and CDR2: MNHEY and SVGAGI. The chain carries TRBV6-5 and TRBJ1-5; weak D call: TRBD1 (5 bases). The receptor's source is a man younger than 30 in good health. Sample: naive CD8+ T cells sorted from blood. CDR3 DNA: TGTGCCAGCAGTTCGGACACGCCAGGTAATCAGCCCCAGCATTTT. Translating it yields CASSSDTPGNQPQHF.